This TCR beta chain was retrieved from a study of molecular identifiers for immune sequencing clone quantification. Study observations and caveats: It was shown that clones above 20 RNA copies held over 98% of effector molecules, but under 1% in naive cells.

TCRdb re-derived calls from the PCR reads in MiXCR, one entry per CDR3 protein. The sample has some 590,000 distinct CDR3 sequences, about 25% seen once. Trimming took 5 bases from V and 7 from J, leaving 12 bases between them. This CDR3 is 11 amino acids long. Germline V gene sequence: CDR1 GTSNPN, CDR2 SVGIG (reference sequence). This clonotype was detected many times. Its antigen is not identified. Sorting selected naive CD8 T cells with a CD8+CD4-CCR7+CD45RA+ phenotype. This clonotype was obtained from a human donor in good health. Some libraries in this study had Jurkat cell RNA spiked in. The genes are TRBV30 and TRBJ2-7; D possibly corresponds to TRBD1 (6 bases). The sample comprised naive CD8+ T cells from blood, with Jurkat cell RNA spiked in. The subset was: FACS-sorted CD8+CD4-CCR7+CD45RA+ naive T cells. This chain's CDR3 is CAWGPGTEQYF. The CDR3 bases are TGTGCCTGGGGCCCCGGGACAGAGCAGTACTTC. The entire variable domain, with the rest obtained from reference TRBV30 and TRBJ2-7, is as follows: SQTIHQWPATLVQPVGSPLSLECTVEGTSNPNLYWYRQAAGRGLQLLFYSVGIGQISSEVPQNLSASRPQDRQFILSSKKLLLSDSGFYLCAWGPGTEQYFGPGTRLTVT.